This is a list of T cell receptor beta chains from one sample in a study of blood T cell repertoires in COVID-19. Profiled with immunoSEQ multiplex PCR; TCRdb holds only in-frame clones, not every one. The repertoire has about 150,000 clones, 91% of them found once; the top ten carry roughly 0.54%. Input material: peripheral blood. These receptors originate from a man aged 45-65 years with acute or convalescent COVID-19. Both conserved end residues are trimmed from each CDR3.

J gene,V gene,CDR3 protein
TRBJ2-2,TRBV28,ASSLTSRENTGELF
TRBJ1-5,TRBV27,ASSLSSGGQPQH
TRBJ2-3,TRBV30,AWSVGAGGRDTQY
TRBJ2-3,TRBV11-2,ASSFLRDRDTQY
TRBJ2-7,TRBV4-1,ASSPGLAGGWEQY
TRBJ2-2,TRBV7-6,ASSLSGANTGELF
TRBJ1-6,TRBV5-5,ASKQPGAGMGSPLH
TRBJ1-3,TRBV5-1,ASSARTGSSPGNTIY
TRBJ1-6,TRBV7-9,ASSLKGQGSPLH
TRBJ2-1,TRBV5-6,ASSDSDRVYNEQF
TRBJ1-4,TRBV9,ASSVGTLDEKLF
TRBJ2-2,TRBV18,ASSPRRAGELF
TRBJ2-1,TRBV4-3,ASSQNRGVGNEQF
TRBJ2-1,TRBV7-2,ASSLELAGGLGEQF
TRBJ2-1,TRBV11-3,ASSLDRDYNEQF
TRBJ2-5,TRBV4-3,ASSQDRGAQETQY
TRBJ1-5,TRBV3-1/TRBV3-2,ASSRPKGADNQPQH
TRBJ2-6,TRBV18,ASSPAGGLGGANVLT
TRBJ1-2,TRBV19,ASSKDRVSMPLYGYT
TRBJ2-5,TRBV27,ASRLQGTQETQY
TRBJ1-4,TRBV27,ASWVERLGQEKLF
TRBJ1-2,TRBV5-8,ASSKRGSAGGYGYT
TRBJ2-5,TRBV6-5,ASTPPGQKETQY
TRBJ1-1,TRBV6-1,ASSEHLNTEAF
TRBJ2-5,TRBV19,ASTQGDRGRETQY
TRBJ2-1,TRBV7-2,ASSLGPPNEQF
TRBJ1-2,TRBV9,ASSPTGTRNNYGYT
TRBJ2-1,TRBV7-2,ASSLESSDYNEQF
TRBJ1-2,TRBV10-2,ASSEGQSYGYT